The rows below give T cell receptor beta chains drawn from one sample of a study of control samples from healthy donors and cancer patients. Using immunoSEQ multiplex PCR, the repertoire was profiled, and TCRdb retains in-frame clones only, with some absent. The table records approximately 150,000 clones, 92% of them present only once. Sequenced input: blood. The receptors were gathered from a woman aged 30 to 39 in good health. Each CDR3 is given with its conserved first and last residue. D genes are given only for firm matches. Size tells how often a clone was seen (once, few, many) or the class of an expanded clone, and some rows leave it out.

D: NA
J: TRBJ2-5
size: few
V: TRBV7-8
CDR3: CASSLRWGRETQYF
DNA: TGTGCCAGCAGCTTACGATGGGGTCGGGAGACCCAGTACTTC

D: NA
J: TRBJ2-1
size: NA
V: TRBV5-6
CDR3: CASSCEQFF
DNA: TGTGCCAGCAGCTGTGAGCAGTTCTTC

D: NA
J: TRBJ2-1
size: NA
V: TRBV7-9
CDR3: CASSSGTGRDEQFF
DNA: TGTGCCAGCAGTTCCGGGACGGGACGGGATGAGCAGTTCTTC

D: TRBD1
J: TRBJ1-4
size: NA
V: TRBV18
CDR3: CASSPARGNEKLFF
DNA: TGTGCCAGCTCACCAGCCAGGGGGAACGAAAAACTGTTTTTT

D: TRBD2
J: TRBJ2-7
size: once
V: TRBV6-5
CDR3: CASSYSLLAGGDEQYF
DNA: TGTGCCAGCAGTTACTCGTTACTAGCGGGAGGGGATGAGCAGTACTTC

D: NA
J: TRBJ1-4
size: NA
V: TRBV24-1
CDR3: CATSDFQSRDLFF
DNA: TGTGCCACCAGTGATTTTCAATCCCGGGACCTGTTTTTT

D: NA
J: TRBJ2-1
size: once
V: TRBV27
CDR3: CASSFGRFYNEQFF
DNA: TGTGCCAGCAGTTTCGGCAGATTCTACAATGAGCAGTTCTTC

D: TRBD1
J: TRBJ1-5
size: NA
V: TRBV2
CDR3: CASNGDRANQPQHF
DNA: TGTGCCAGCAATGGGGACAGGGCGAATCAGCCCCAGCATTTT

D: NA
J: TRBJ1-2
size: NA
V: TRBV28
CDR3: CASRSRRWGYTF
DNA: TGTGCCAGCAGGTCCCGACGGTGGGGCTACACCTTC

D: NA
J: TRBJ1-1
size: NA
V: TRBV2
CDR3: CASSPQIAGTEAFF
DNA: TGTGCCAGCAGTCCTCAGATCGCAGGCACTGAAGCTTTCTTT

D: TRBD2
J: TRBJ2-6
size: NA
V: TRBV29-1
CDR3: CSVPVTGTISGANVLTF
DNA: TGCAGCGTTCCTGTAACGGGGACTATCTCTGGGGCCAACGTCCTGACTTTC

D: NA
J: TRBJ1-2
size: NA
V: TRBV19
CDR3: CASSIAAGGYGYTF
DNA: TGTGCCAGTAGTATAGCAGCGGGCGGCTATGGCTACACCTTC